What follows are 32 T cell receptor beta chains derived from one specimen sequenced in a study of CD8 T cells in Susac syndrome. Random hexamers were used to reverse transcribe about 0.45 to 1 ug of RNA. TCRdb fed the immunoSEQ multiplex PCR reads into MiXCR, producing one record per CDR3 protein. This sample carries about 280,000 distinct CDR3 sequences, 85% of them seen once, and the ten largest clones take around 0.11%. What was sequenced was CD8+ T cells from PBMCs. The receptor source for this set is a human donor with multiple sclerosis.

The V gene is TRBV19, the J gene TRBJ2-1; 12 nucleotides align to TRBD2. Losses at the gene ends were 7 bases for V and 8 bases for J; bases not matched to a gene: 9. CDR3 length equals 15 residues. Germline CDR1 is LNHDA and CDR2 is SQIVND (reference sequence). CDR3 sequence (DNA): TGTGCCAGTAAGGAAGAGACTAGCGGGAGATATGAGCAGTTCTTC. Its protein is CASKEETSGRYEQFF.

This chain uses TRBV28 with TRBJ2-7, with D perhaps matching TRBD2 (5 bases). The CDR3 covers 12 residues. Trimming left V 3 bases short and J 2 bases short, with 5 bases between. The germline V gene has CDR1 MDHEN and CDR2 SYDVKM. The CDR3 loop reads CASSFGAYEQYF. The CDR3 region has the DNA TGTGCCAGCAGTTTCGGGGCCTACGAGCAGTACTTC.

This clonotype turned up a few times. CDR3 amino acids: CASSLLAGPEQYF. In DNA, the CDR3 is TGTGCCAGCAGTTTATTGGCGGGACCGGAGCAGTACTTC. The chain couples TRBV27 to TRBJ2-7; D may be TRBD2 (6 bases). The length of the CDR3 is 13 residues. With 1 base removed from V and 7 bases from J, the gap between germline ends came to 11 bases. CDR1 is MNHEY, CDR2 SMNVEV, per germline (reference sequence).

The rearrangement links TRBV27 to TRBJ1-5; no definite D call. Between the trimmed V and J ends, which lost 0 bases and 9 bases, there was a span of 9 bases. This CDR3 is built from 13 residues. Germline loops: CDR1 MNHEY, CDR2 SMNVEV (reference sequence). The CDR3 spells CASSLSIYGPQHF. The CDR3 coding sequence is TGTGCCAGCAGTTTATCGATATACGGGCCCCAGCATTTT.

The chain is built from TRBV7-3 and TRBJ2-1, with 11 nucleotides matching TRBD2. Germline assignment: CDR1 SGHTA and CDR2 FQGTGA. V shed 5 bases and J 2 bases; nucleotides not matched to a gene: 5. The CDR3 is 16 amino acids. This CDR3 is CASSTGTSGPYNEQFF. Here the CDR3 DNA reads TGTGCCAGCAGCACTGGGACTAGCGGTCCCTACAATGAGCAGTTCTTC.

The count of this clonotype is one. The chain recombines TRBV27 with TRBJ2-3; 7 nucleotides match TRBD2. V trimming: 4 bases; J trimming: 2 bases; junction bases outside the gene matches: 6. The CDR3 totals 15 residues. From germline, CDR1 is MNHEY and CDR2 SMNVEV (reference sequence). Here the CDR3 reads CASSSPSGHTDTQYF. In DNA form, the CDR3 reads TGTGCCAGCAGTTCGCCTAGCGGTCACACAGATACGCAGTATTTT.

The chain links TRBV28 to TRBJ2-7, with 8 bases lining up with TRBD1. V trimming: 4 bases; J trimming: 2 bases; junction bases outside the gene matches: 10. The CDR3 has 16 residues. Germline CDR1 and CDR2: MDHEN and SYDVKM. The CDR3 protein is CASSSPREGQAYEQYF. In DNA, the CDR3 is TGTGCCAGCAGTTCCCCCCGTGAGGGACAGGCCTACGAGCAGTACTTC.

The V call is TRBV29-1, the J call TRBJ1-1; D gene uncertain. From germline, CDR1 is SQVTM and CDR2 ANQGSEA. The CDR3 loop spans 12 amino acids. V was pared by 5 bases and J by 1 base, with 8 bases between. The CDR3 sequence is CSVIQANTEAFF. The DNA for the CDR3 is TGCAGCGTTATCCAGGCGAACACTGAAGCTTTCTTT.

CDR3 sequence: CASSRTSGSSYEQYF. CDR3 nucleotide sequence: TGTGCCAGCAGCCGGACTAGCGGCAGCTCCTACGAGCAGTACTTC. The genes are TRBV21-1 and TRBJ2-7; TRBD2, the D gene given by the table, was not confirmed from the DNA. TRBV21-1 is termed a pseudogene. CDR3 length: 15 residues.

The V gene is TRBV9, the J gene TRBJ2-5; 8 bases fit TRBD1. CDR1 and CDR2 (germline): SGDLS, YYNGEE. CDR3 length: 13 amino acids. With 3 bases clipped from V and 5 bases from J, the junction kept 3 bases outside the gene matches. In nucleotides, the CDR3 is TGTGCCAGCAGCGCGGACAGGGCGGAGACCCAGTACTTC. It encodes CASSADRAETQYF.

This sequence joins TRBV2 and TRBJ2-5; 14 bases line up with TRBD2. This CDR3 has 17 amino acids. V shed 5 bases, J shed 4 bases, and the junction held 9 bases outside the gene matches. Per the germline V gene, CDR1 is SNHLY and CDR2 is FYNNEI. In nucleotides, the CDR3 is TGTGCCAGCAGTTCTCGACTAGCGGGAGGGCCAGTAGAGACCCAGTACTTC. It yields the protein CASSSRLAGGPVETQYF. The entire variable domain, with the rest obtained from reference TRBV2 and TRBJ2-5, is as follows: EPEVTQTPSHQVTQMGQEVILRCVPISNHLYFYWYRQILGQKVEFLVSFYNNEISEKSEIFDDQFSVERPDGSNFTLKIRSTKLEDSAMYFCASSSRLAGGPVETQYFGPGTRLLVL.

The V call is TRBV30, the J call TRBJ1-2, with TRBD1 identical over 8 bases. Unmatched junction bases numbered 7, after V lost 4 bases and J lost 6 bases. The germline V gene encodes CDR1 GTSNPN and CDR2 SVGIG (reference sequence). The CDR3 is 13 residues long. The CDR3 region has the DNA TGTGCCTGGACCGGGACAGGCGTAGATGGCTACACCTTC. Residues: CAWTGTGVDGYTF.

This sequence joins TRBV15 and TRBJ2-5; the D is unclear. The V gene's germline CDR1 is LNHNV and CDR2 YYDKDF (reference sequence). The ends were cut back, 2 bases at V and 6 bases at J, with 13 bases in the middle. The CDR3 is 14 residues long. The CDR3 reads CATSRKPPGQTQYF. CDR3 sequence (DNA): TGTGCCACCAGCAGAAAACCTCCCGGGCAGACCCAGTACTTC.

The chain joins TRBV30 to TRBJ2-2; 8 bases map to TRBD2. The CDR3 totals 21 residues. The germline V gene encodes CDR1 GTSNPN and CDR2 SVGIG (reference sequence). With V trimmed by 0 bases and J by 3 bases, 21 bases remained unmatched. The CDR3 sequence is CAWSVRITREGLRPDTGELFF. The DNA for the CDR3 is TGTGCCTGGAGTGTAAGGATAACCCGGGAGGGCCTACGCCCCGACACCGGGGAGCTGTTTTTT.

In its sample, this clonotype was seen a few times. The V gene is TRBV27, the J gene TRBJ2-1; tentative D call: TRBD1 (5 bases). CDR3 size: 11 residues. CDR1 and CDR2 from the germline V gene are MNHEY and SMNVEV (reference sequence). Trimming stripped 2 bases from V and 10 bases from J, with 6 bases between. CDR3 sequence reads: CASSLRGEQFF. The CDR3 bases are TGTGCCAGCAGTTTAAGGGGAGAGCAGTTCTTC.

V is TRBV6-1 and J is TRBJ2-3; 7 bases match TRBD2. The length of the CDR3 is 16 residues. V lost 6 bases, J lost 5 bases, and 14 bases stayed unmatched. Germline assignment: CDR1 MNHNS and CDR2 SASEGT. The DNA for the CDR3 is TGTGCCAGCAGAACCGAGAGGGAGGGCCCGGAAGATACGCAGTATTTT. This encodes CASRTEREGPEDTQYF.

The chain employs TRBV4-1 and TRBJ2-7; D remains ambiguous. There are 15 residues in the CDR3. The germline V gene encodes CDR1 MGHRA and CDR2 YSYEKL. The V gene lost 1 base and the J gene lost 1 base, with 11 bases spanning the gap. The CDR3 here is CASSQAATGSYEQYF. CDR3 in DNA: TGCGCCAGCAGCCAAGCTGCCACTGGGTCCTACGAGCAGTACTTC.

V usage is TRBV3-1 and J usage is TRBJ2-6; D is possibly TRBD1 (6 bases). Germline V gene sequence: CDR1 LGHDT, CDR2 YNNKEL (reference sequence). Trimming removed 2 bases at V and 0 bases at J, with 17 bases between. This CDR3 comprises 19 residues. CDR3 coding DNA: TGTGCCAGCAGCCAAAATCCGGACAGCCCCCTCTCTGGGGCCAACGTCCTGACTTTC. It is translated as CASSQNPDSPLSGANVLTF.

The V and J genes are TRBV30 and TRBJ2-7; D may be TRBD1 (7 bases). The germline V gene encodes CDR1 GTSNPN and CDR2 SVGIG (reference sequence). The length of the CDR3 is 12 residues. V was pared by 3 bases and J by 3 bases, with 9 bases between. The CDR3: CAWSQGGYEQYF. CDR3 DNA sequence: TGTGCCTGGAGCCAGGGGGGCTACGAGCAGTACTTC.

The chain carries TRBV9 and TRBJ1-1; a weak D match, TRBD1 (6 bases). V gave up 0 bases and J gave up 10 bases, with 16 bases separating them. The CDR3 has 14 residues. CDR1 is SGDLS and CDR2 is YYNGEE in the germline V gene. CDR3 bases: TGTGCCAGCAGCGTAGCCGCCGAGAACAGGGTAGCTTTCTTT. Protein product: CASSVAAENRVAFF.

The chain combines TRBV2 with TRBJ1-6; a weak D match, TRBD1 (6 bases). From germline, CDR1 is SNHLY and CDR2 FYNNEI. V lost 7 bases, J lost 7 bases, and 17 bases lay in between. This CDR3 contains 15 residues. The CDR3 loop reads CASKETGTRNSPLHF. Written as DNA, the CDR3 is TGTGCCAGCAAGGAGACAGGCACCAGGAATTCACCCCTCCACTTT.

The rearrangement uses TRBV15 and TRBJ1-5; 7 nucleotides line up with TRBD1. Germline V CDR1 and CDR2: LNHNV, YYDKDF (reference sequence). Unmatched junction bases numbered 15, after V lost 4 bases and J lost 3 bases. CDR3 length equals 18 residues. CDR3 amino acids: CATSTPRGLIGYNQPQHF. The CDR3 DNA follows: TGTGCCACCAGCACTCCCAGGGGGTTGATCGGCTACAATCAGCCCCAGCATTTT.

This rearrangement joins TRBV6-1 to TRBJ1-2; D might be TRBD1 (5 bases). V gave up 4 bases and J gave up 4 bases, with 16 bases separating them. CDR1 MNHNS and CDR2 SASEGT come from the germline V gene. The length of the CDR3 is 15 residues. The CDR3 bases are TGTGCCAGCAGTGGGGCCGGGACTTACGCCTATGGCTACACCTTC. This encodes CASSGAGTYAYGYTF.

Only one count was recorded for this clonotype. This chain uses TRBV6-1 with TRBJ1-2; 7 bases are a match to TRBD1. With 1 base clipped from V and 4 bases from J, the junction kept 6 bases outside the gene matches. The V gene's germline CDR1 is MNHNS and CDR2 SASEGT. The CDR3 is 15 residues long. The CDR3: CASSEGPGQVYGYTF. The CDR3 DNA reads as TGTGCCAGCAGTGAAGGGCCTGGACAGGTCTATGGCTACACCTTC.

The chain links TRBV2 to TRBJ2-5, with D possibly TRBD2 on 5 matching bases. Trimming cost V 6 bases and J 4 bases, with 9 bases left between them. The CDR3 has 12 amino acids. Germline V gene data show CDR1 as SNHLY and CDR2 as FYNNEI. In DNA, the CDR3 is TGTGCCAGCAGGAGGGTACCAGAGACCCAGTACTTC. The encoded protein is CASRRVPETQYF.

The chain has TRBV30 and TRBJ2-7, with 10 bases fitting TRBD1. V shed 5 bases and J 6 bases; nucleotides not matched to a gene: 7. Germline V gene sequence: CDR1 GTSNPN, CDR2 SVGIG (reference sequence). The length of the CDR3 is 13 residues. The CDR3 DNA follows: TGTGCCTGGGATCCGGGACAGGGGAGCGAGCAGTACTTC. The encoded protein is CAWDPGQGSEQYF.

J is TRBJ2-2 and V is TRBV30; 9 nucleotides align to TRBD2. CDR3 length: 14 amino acids. The ends lost 5 bases at V and 4 bases at J; junction bases unmatched: 5. Looked up from germline, CDR1 is GTSNPN and CDR2 is SVGIG (reference sequence). As DNA, the CDR3 is TGTGCCTGGGGAGGACTAGCGAGCACCGGGGAGCTGTTTTTT. Amino acids: CAWGGLASTGELFF.

The J gene is TRBJ1-5, the V gene TRBV19; no clear D gene. The CDR3 length is 20 residues. The germline V gene has CDR1 LNHDA and CDR2 SQIVND (reference sequence). The germline V and J ends were trimmed by 5 bases and 7 bases, with 33 bases remaining between them. CDR3 protein: CASSFSPGHHKARDRQPQHF. In DNA form, the CDR3 reads TGTGCCAGTAGTTTTTCCCCGGGCCACCATAAGGCGCGGGATCGCCAGCCCCAGCATTTT.

This chain joins TRBV5-6 and TRBJ2-1; D remains ambiguous. V lost 3 bases to trimming and J lost 0 bases, with 19 bases between them. Germline V CDR1 and CDR2: SGHDT, YYEEEE. The CDR3 has 18 amino acids. CDR3 region: CASSSLVLPGSSYNEQFF. As DNA, the CDR3 is TGTGCCAGCAGCTCACTCGTGCTGCCCGGCAGCTCCTACAATGAGCAGTTCTTC.

CDR3 region: CASSVRSSGNTIYF. The CDR3 DNA reads as TGTGCCAGCAGCGTCCGGAGCTCTGGAAACACCATATATTTT. This sequence joins TRBV9 and TRBJ1-3; D uncertain. Germline-derived CDR1 and CDR2 are SGDLS and YYNGEE. The V and J ends lost 2 bases and 0 bases respectively, with 6 bases between them. The CDR3 spans 14 residues.

This chain connects TRBV7-8 to TRBJ2-7; 9 bases are shared with TRBD2. With V trimmed by 0 bases and J by 4 bases, 16 bases remained unmatched. The CDR3 spans 19 residues. CDR1 is SGHVS, CDR2 FQNEAQ, per germline. The chain's CDR3 is CASSLARGGMSGSRYEQYF. The CDR3 DNA sequence: TGTGCCAGCAGCTTAGCGCGGGGGGGTATGAGCGGGAGTCGATACGAGCAGTACTTC.

This chain uses TRBV19 with TRBJ2-7; TRBD1 aligns across 10 bases. Germline-derived CDR1 and CDR2 are LNHDA and SQIVND (reference sequence). This CDR3 is built from 14 residues. The junction had 8 bases not matched to a gene; V was cut back by 5 bases and J by 7 bases. CDR3 residues: CASSVAGQGREQYF. The DNA for the CDR3 is TGTGCCAGTAGTGTTGCGGGACAGGGGCGGGAGCAGTACTTC. The whole variable domain, remainder taken from reference TRBV19 and TRBJ2-7, is DGGITQSPKYLFRKEGQNVTLSCEQNLNHDAMYWYRQDPGQGLRLIYYSQIVNDFQKGDIAEGYSVSREKKESFPLTVTSAQKNPTAFYLCASSVAGQGREQYFGPGTRLTVT.